The entry that follows covers one T cell receptor (beta chain) sequence. This sample is drawn from a study of cytomegalovirus exposure and HLA in healthy donors. The PCR made use of 60 Vbeta and 13 Jbeta primers. Generated by immunoSEQ multiplex PCR, the TCRdb table keeps only in-frame clones and is missing some. The data hold around 130,000 clones, with more than 65% observed a single time. This CDR3 has 14 residues. Losses at the gene ends were 3 bases for V and 3 bases for J; bases not matched to a gene: 3. Looked up from germline, CDR1 is SGHRS and CDR2 is YFSETQ. V is TRBV5-1 and J is TRBJ1-2; 9 nucleotides align to TRBD1. The material sequenced was PBMCs. The clonotype comes from a woman aged 30 to 39 in good health and CMV-seronegative. DNA of the CDR3: TGCGCCAGCAGCTCGGGACAGGGTCACTATGGCTACACCTTC. It encodes CASSSGQGHYGYTF. The whole variable domain, remainder taken from reference TRBV5-1 and TRBJ1-2, is KAGVTQTPRYLIKTRGQQVTLSCSPISGHRSVSWYQQTPGQGLQFLFEYFSETQRNKGNFPGRFSGRQFSNSRSEMNVSTLELGDSALYLCASSSGQGHYGYTFGSGTRLTVV.